The 25 T cell receptor beta chains listed next were all sequenced from one sample in a study of CD4+ T cells in melanoma. Libraries were prepared by immunoSEQ multiplex PCR; TCRdb keeps only in-frame clonotypes and omits some of them. In the table there are about 50,000 clones, 85% to 90% of which are singletons. Sequencing used peripheral blood. These receptors were taken from a human donor with melanoma.

CDR3 nucleotide sequence: TGCGCCAGCAGCCCACGGACTAGCGGGGGTGCCAAAAACATTCAGTACTTC. It encodes CASSPRTSGGAKNIQYF. The chain links TRBV5-1 to TRBJ2-4; 13 nucleotides match TRBD2. The J segment lost 1 base and the V segment lost 4 bases, leaving 5 bases of the junction unmatched. The CDR3 contains 17 residues. CDR1 is SGHRS, CDR2 YFSETQ, per germline.

Here the CDR3 reads CATSRSTGGGYTF. The CDR3, as DNA: TGTGCCACCAGCAGATCGACTGGGGGTGGCTACACCTTC. This chain links TRBV15 with TRBJ1-2; D is perhaps TRBD1 (5 bases). The length of the CDR3 is 13 residues. CDR1 LNHNV and CDR2 YYDKDF come from the germline V gene (reference sequence). V lost 2 bases and J 7 bases, leaving 11 bases between the germline ends. The full variable domain, its missing parts supplied by reference TRBV15 and TRBJ1-2, is DAMVIQNPRYQVTQFGKPVTLSCSQTLNHNVMYWYQQKSSQAPKLLFHYYDKDFNNEADTPDNFQSRRPNTSFCFLDIRSPGLGDTAMYLCATSRSTGGGYTFGSGTRLTVV.

The CDR3, as DNA: TGTGCCAGCAGCTCTATCGGGCCATCCTACGAGCAGTACTTC. It encodes CASSSIGPSYEQYF. The genes are TRBV7-9 and TRBJ2-7; D not resolved. CDR3 length equals 14 residues. V was trimmed by 4 bases and J by 1 base, leaving 11 bases between them. Germline-derived CDR1 and CDR2 are SEHNR and FQNEAQ (reference sequence).

The V gene is TRBV6-1, the J gene TRBJ2-2, with D unresolved. Germline V gene data show CDR1 as MNHNS and CDR2 as SASEGT. V lost 2 bases and J lost 2, with 9 bases in between. CDR3 length equals 15 residues. In DNA, the CDR3 is TGTGCCAGCAGTGAACAGGCCCAAAACACCGGGGAGCTGTTTTTT. This gives the protein CASSEQAQNTGELFF.

V gene TRBV6-5 combines with J gene TRBJ1-3; D unclear. The CDR3 is 12 amino acids. The V gene lost 6 bases and the J gene lost 5 bases, with 8 bases spanning the gap. The germline CDR1 and CDR2 sequences are MNHEY and SVGAGI. The CDR3 loop is CASSPDRNTIYF. The CDR3 bases are TGTGCCAGCAGCCCCGACAGAAACACCATATATTTT.

The gene calls are TRBV6-6 and TRBJ2-5; 7 bases match TRBD1. Germline V gene lookup returns CDR1 MNHNY and CDR2 SVGAGI (reference sequence). CDR3 size: 16 residues. With V trimmed by 0 bases and J by 0 bases, 4 bases remained unmatched. This CDR3 reads CASSYSVQGNQETQYF. CDR3 DNA sequence: TGTGCCAGCAGTTACTCGGTACAGGGGAACCAAGAGACCCAGTACTTC.

The chain joins TRBV18 to TRBJ1-1, with no clear D. From germline, CDR1 is KGHSH and CDR2 LQKENI. This CDR3 has 14 residues. Deletions cut 0 bases from V and 8 bases from J, with 13 bases between. As DNA, the CDR3 is TGTGCCAGCTCACCACCTCTTGAGAGCCGGGAAGCTTTCTTT. Its translation is CASSPPLESREAFF.

The chain couples TRBV25-1 to TRBJ2-3, with 11 bases matching TRBD2. V was clipped by 5 bases and J by 0 bases; unmatched bases: 7. CDR3 length: 17 amino acids. The V gene's germline CDR1 is MGHDK and CDR2 SYGVNS. The CDR3 is CASSRSSGGRSTDTQYF. CDR3 nucleotide sequence: TGTGCCAGCAGTAGGTCTAGCGGGGGGCGTAGCACAGATACGCAGTATTTT.

The chain carries TRBV30 and TRBJ2-1; the match to TRBD1 covers 8 bases. Germline values: CDR1 GTSNPN, CDR2 SVGIG (reference sequence). V gave up 0 bases and J gave up 7 bases; unmatched junction bases: 8. CDR3 length equals 15 residues. The CDR3 bases are TGTGCCTGGAGTGTAAGGACAGGGTTTGGTAATGAGCAGTTCTTC. This translates into CAWSVRTGFGNEQFF.

The chain recombines TRBV28 with TRBJ2-2; D gene ambiguous. The ends were cut back, 3 bases at V and 6 bases at J, with 5 bases in the middle. Per germline, CDR1 MDHEN and CDR2 SYDVKM. CDR3 length: 12 amino acids. CDR3 in amino acids: CASSFLPGELFF. The CDR3, as DNA: TGTGCCAGCAGTTTCCTGCCCGGGGAGCTGTTTTTT.

The V and J genes are TRBV10-3 and TRBJ1-1, with D unresolved. The germline CDR1 and CDR2 sequences are ENHRY and SYGVKD. The CDR3 is made up of 13 amino acids. V shed 0 bases and J shed 4 bases, with 6 bases lying between them. The CDR3 spells CAISESVSTEAFF. The CDR3, as DNA: TGTGCCATCAGTGAGTCTGTGTCCACTGAAGCTTTCTTT.

This chain's CDR3 is CASSQDARGPNYGYTF. Here the CDR3 DNA reads TGCGCCAGCAGCCAAGATGCCAGGGGACCCAACTATGGCTACACCTTC. V and J are TRBV4-3 and TRBJ1-2, with D maybe TRBD1 (6 bases). The CDR3 loop spans 16 amino acids. CDR1 is LGHNA and CDR2 is YSLEER in the germline V gene. Trimming removed 0 bases from V and 2 bases from J, with 13 bases in between.

The gene calls are TRBV5-1 and TRBJ2-3; 9 bases are shared with TRBD1. The CDR3 contains 15 residues. Germline lookup yields CDR1 SGHRS and CDR2 YFSETQ. The ends lost 4 bases at V and 5 bases at J; junction bases unmatched: 8. CDR3 protein: CASSQEGTGLDTQYF. The CDR3 region has the DNA TGCGCCAGCAGCCAAGAAGGGACAGGGTTAGATACGCAGTATTTT.

The rearrangement uses TRBV4-1 and TRBJ2-7; 7 bases are shared with TRBD1. Germline V lookup: CDR1 MGHRA, CDR2 YSYEKL. The CDR3 extends over 16 amino acids. Trimming cost V 0 bases and J 6 bases; bases outside gene matches: 11. The CDR3 region has the DNA TGCGCCAGCAGCCAAGAAGGGGATGTAGGGGGCGGCGAGCAGTACTTC. Translated, it gives CASSQEGDVGGGEQYF.

The chain is built from TRBV11-3 and TRBJ2-3; 9 positions match TRBD2. CDR3 size: 14 residues. The V gene end was trimmed by 5 bases and the J gene end by 2 bases; junction bases not matched to a gene: 2. Germline-derived CDR1 and CDR2 are SGHNT and YENEEA. CDR3 nucleotides: TGTGCCAGCAGCCCTAGCGGGGACACAGATACGCAGTATTTT. Translated, it gives CASSPSGDTDTQYF.

The chain uses TRBV5-4 and TRBJ1-2, with 7 bases fitting TRBD1. Trimming took 3 bases from V and 5 from J; bases not matched to a gene: 7. The CDR3 sequence is 14 residues long. The germline V gene encodes CDR1 SGHNT and CDR2 YYREEE (reference sequence). Here the CDR3 DNA reads TGTGCCAGCAGCTCAGCCGGGACAGCTTATGGCTACACCTTC. Translation gives CASSSAGTAYGYTF.

This chain connects TRBV14 to TRBJ1-1; D not resolved. The CDR3 contains 13 residues. In germline, CDR1 is SGHDN, CDR2 FVKESK. The V end was cut by 0 bases, the J end by 5 bases, with 7 bases between. CDR3 DNA sequence: TGTGCCAGCAGCCAAGATGAATGGACTGAAGCTTTCTTT. Translation: CASSQDEWTEAFF.

The chain carries TRBV11-2 and TRBJ1-1; possible D gene TRBD1, 5 bases. The CDR3 is made up of 15 amino acids. Trimming shortened V by 7 bases and J by 3 bases, and 18 bases separated the two germline ends. Germline-derived CDR1 and CDR2 are SGHAT and FQNNGV. DNA for the CDR3: TGTGCCAGCACTCACGGAGGGGCGGAGGACACTGAAGCTTTCTTT. This encodes CASTHGGAEDTEAFF. The full variable domain, with the rest looked up from reference TRBV11-2 and TRBJ1-1, is EAGVAQSPRYKIIEKRQSVAFWCNPISGHATLYWYQQILGQGPKLLIQFQNNGVVDDSQLPKDRFSAERLKGVDSTLKIQPAKLEDSAVYLCASTHGGAEDTEAFFGQGTRLTVV.

V gene TRBV7-2 combines with J gene TRBJ2-2; D is unresolved. V was trimmed by 4 bases and J by 6 bases, leaving 12 bases between them. This CDR3 spans 14 amino acids. CDR1 is SGHTA, CDR2 FQGNSA, per germline. CDR3 protein: CASSSRGFPGELFF. Written as DNA, the CDR3 is TGTGCCAGCAGCTCTCGTGGGTTCCCCGGGGAGCTGTTTTTT.

The table lists this clone with a count of one. The V gene is TRBV30, the J gene TRBJ1-5; D remains unclear. V was cut by 2 bases and J by 0 bases, with 20 bases left in between. The CDR3 has 18 amino acids. Per the germline V gene, CDR1 is GTSNPN and CDR2 is SVGIG (reference sequence). The DNA of the CDR3 is TGTGCCTGGAGTCCAGGACGTCCTACGGACCGTAGCAATCAGCCCCAGCATTTT. As protein: CAWSPGRPTDRSNQPQHF.

The J gene is TRBJ2-5, the V gene TRBV28; 9 positions match TRBD2. This CDR3 is built from 20 residues. The V segment lost 3 bases and the J segment 3 bases; nucleotides outside the gene matches: 20. CDR1 is MDHEN and CDR2 is SYDVKM in the germline V gene. The CDR3 DNA sequence: TGTGCCAGCAGTTTTACATATTTATCGGGTGTAGCGGGGGCTGAAGAGACCCAGTACTTC. Its translation is CASSFTYLSGVAGAEETQYF.

This clone has just one count. Here the CDR3 DNA reads TGTGCCAGCAGCTTCAGGCCGGACAGGGCCGAGCAGTACTTC. Translation gives CASSFRPDRAEQYF. The chain employs TRBV7-8 and TRBJ2-7; 8 bases match TRBD1. The junction had 7 bases not matched to a gene; V was cut back by 3 bases and J by 6 bases. The V gene's germline CDR1 is SGHVS and CDR2 FQNEAQ. The CDR3 contains 14 residues.

V and J are TRBV27 and TRBJ2-6, with D unclear. Germline loops: CDR1 MNHEY, CDR2 SMNVEV (reference sequence). The CDR3 runs to 15 residues. The V end was cut by 6 bases, the J end by 1 base, with 10 bases between. The DNA for the CDR3 is TGTGCCAGCAGCTCGGACGGGTCTGGGGCCAACGTCCTGACTTTC. Protein product: CASSSDGSGANVLTF.

This clone has a single count. This chain connects TRBV5-5 to TRBJ1-2; D ambiguous. The germline gives CDR1 SGHKS, CDR2 YYEKEE (reference sequence). Trimming took off 2 bases at V and 6 bases at J, with 8 bases between the two ends. CDR3 length: 12 residues. CDR3 protein: CASSLNTHGYTF. CDR3 coding DNA: TGTGCCAGCAGCTTAAATACTCATGGCTACACCTTC.

The V gene is TRBV6-1, the J gene TRBJ1-4, with 7 bases fitting TRBD1. The CDR3 consists of 14 residues. Trimming removed 3 bases from V and 5 bases from J; junction bases left unmatched: 3. Germline loops: CDR1 MNHNS, CDR2 SASEGT. The CDR3 sequence: CASSDGTANEKLFF. The CDR3 DNA sequence: TGTGCCAGCAGTGATGGGACAGCGAATGAAAAACTGTTTTTT.